This T cell receptor (beta chain) was sequenced during a study of spatial heterogeneity in lung cancer. This clonotype appeared a few times. Its antigen is still unknown. Study-wide results and caveats: Ubiquitous and regional nonsynonymous mutations were each tracked by the matching count of ubiquitous or regional expanded TCRs. The number of expanded tumor alpha and beta chains correlated with mutation number.

Regarding time point: sample taken at primary tumor resection. Unsorted whole RNA of tumor, nontumor lung or frozen PBMC was sequenced. The CDR3 is 15 residues long. V shed 2 bases and J shed 2 bases, with 10 bases lying between them. From germline, CDR1 is MNHNY and CDR2 SVGAGI (reference sequence). TCRdb reprocessed the 5' RACE reads with MiXCR, giving one entry per CDR3 protein. Among 2,500 to 3,500 distinct CDR3 sequences, around 54% were seen once, and the ten largest hold around two thirds. The source was lung tumor tissue, collected at surgery. This TCR was recovered from a male donor with early-stage non-small cell lung cancer. This chain connects TRBV6-6 to TRBJ2-1; no clear D. In DNA form, the CDR3 reads TGTGCCAGCAGTTACCCGCTCGCCACCTACAATGAGCAGTTCTTC. This gives the protein CASSYPLATYNEQFF.